These 13 T cell receptor beta chains were sequenced from one sample in a study of blood T cell repertoires in COVID-19. Some clones are missing from TCRdb's copy, which holds only in-frame ones; the method was immunoSEQ multiplex PCR. The table records hundreds of thousands of clones, roughly 85% of them present only once. Sequenced sample: peripheral blood. Every receptor here comes from a woman in her twenties or thirties with active or convalescent COVID-19.

The rearrangement uses TRBV6-5 and TRBJ2-7; no firm D call. Between the trimmed V and J ends, which lost 6 bases and 2 bases, there was a span of 8 bases. The CDR3 extends over 12 amino acids. Germline V gene data show CDR1 as MNHEY and CDR2 as SVGAGI. The CDR3 spells CASSTSAYEQYF. CDR3 sequence (DNA): TGTGCCAGCAGCACCTCAGCCTACGAGCAGTACTTC.

The CDR3 DNA follows: TGTGCCAGCAGCTTTACAGGCCGAAGCTCTGGAAACACCATATATTTT. This sequence encodes CASSFTGRSSGNTIYF. The chain carries TRBV5-6 and TRBJ1-3; tentative D call: TRBD1 (5 bases). The CDR3 covers 16 residues. Germline CDR1 SGHDT, CDR2 YYEEEE. Deletions cut 2 bases from V and 0 bases from J, with 12 bases between.

In its sample, this clone was seen a few times. The chain recombines TRBV4-1 with TRBJ1-3, with D possibly matching TRBD1 (6 bases). V lost 3 bases, J lost 0 bases, and 12 bases lay in between. The CDR3 runs to 16 residues. Germline lookup yields CDR1 MGHRA and CDR2 YSYEKL. CDR3 bases: TGCGCCAGCAGCCAGAACCGGGACAACTCTGGAAACACCATATATTTT. Its translation: CASSQNRDNSGNTIYF.

The rearrangement joins TRBV25-1 to TRBJ2-4, with D perhaps matching TRBD1 (5 bases). The V and J ends lost 10 bases and 2 bases respectively, with 21 bases between them. Germline CDR1 reads MGHDK; CDR2 reads SYGVNS. This CDR3 is built from 16 residues. The CDR3 here is CATISNRPGSKNIQYF. For the CDR3, the DNA is TGTGCCACCATCAGCAATCGGCCAGGGTCCAAAAACATTCAGTACTTC.

The chain links TRBV4-2 to TRBJ2-3; weak D call: TRBD2 (5 bases). Trimming shortened V by 1 base and J by 5 bases, and 28 bases separated the two germline ends. Germline CDR1 LGHNA, CDR2 YNFKEQ. This CDR3 has 20 residues. CDR3: CASSQGGLYSGLVAGDTQYF. DNA of the CDR3: TGTGCCAGCAGCCAAGGCGGCCTTTACAGTGGTCTCGTCGCGGGAGATACGCAGTATTTT.

The chain joins TRBV7-9 to TRBJ2-5, with 9 positions matching TRBD2. CDR3 length: 19 residues. V trimming: 2 bases; J trimming: 4 bases; junction bases outside the gene matches: 17. Looked up from germline, CDR1 is SEHNR and CDR2 is FQNEAQ (reference sequence). CDR3 sequence (DNA): TGTGCCAGCAGCTTATCCCAGGGAAAAGCGGGGGGCCTACGAGAGACCCAGTACTTC. Its protein is CASSLSQGKAGGLRETQYF.

The V gene is TRBV6-5, the J gene TRBJ1-6; D not certain. This CDR3 comprises 12 residues. CDR1 MNHEY and CDR2 SVGAGI come from the germline V gene. Trimming left V 5 bases short and J 7 bases short, with 6 bases between. Here the CDR3 reads CASSRVNSPLHF. Written as DNA, the CDR3 is TGTGCCAGCAGTCGGGTCAATTCACCCCTCCACTTT.

This rearrangement joins TRBV5-1 to TRBJ2-3; possibly TRBD2 for D (6 bases). The CDR3 length is 15 residues. Germline V gene lookup returns CDR1 SGHRS and CDR2 YFSETQ. V was pared by 2 bases and J by 0 bases, with 10 bases between. The CDR3 spells CASSFSGTSTDTQYF. Written as DNA, the CDR3 is TGCGCCAGCAGCTTTAGCGGAACTAGCACAGATACGCAGTATTTT.

The V and J genes are TRBV6-1 and TRBJ2-7, with TRBD1 identical over 8 bases. CDR1 is MNHNS and CDR2 is SASEGT in the germline V gene. The length of the CDR3 is 14 residues. V trimming: 1 base; J trimming: 1 base; junction bases outside the gene matches: 0. DNA for the CDR3: TGTGCCAGCAGTGAAGGGGACAGGTCCTACGAGCAGTACTTC. It codes for CASSEGDRSYEQYF.

The V gene is TRBV2, the J gene TRBJ1-1; 8 nucleotides agree with TRBD1. The germline gives CDR1 SNHLY, CDR2 FYNNEI. The V segment lost 1 base and the J segment 4 bases; nucleotides outside the gene matches: 14. CDR3 length: 18 amino acids. CDR3 in DNA: TGTGCCAGCAGTGAAGGGGCCCTCTTCGGGACAGGCGCCACTGAAGCTTTCTTT. Its translation is CASSEGALFGTGATEAFF.

This sequence joins TRBV6-6 and TRBJ1-6, with 12 bases lining up with TRBD1. The V gene's germline CDR1 is MNHNY and CDR2 SVGAGI (reference sequence). CDR3 size: 16 residues. The ends lost 6 bases at V and 8 bases at J; junction bases unmatched: 8. The CDR3 spells CASRAGQGANYSPLHF. The CDR3 nucleotides are TGTGCCAGCAGGGCGGGACAGGGGGCTAATTATTCACCCCTCCACTTT.

The chain is built from TRBV5-1 and TRBJ1-1; tentative D call: TRBD1 (6 bases). In germline, CDR1 is SGHRS, CDR2 YFSETQ. CDR3 length equals 14 residues. Trimming took off 2 bases at V and 3 bases at J, with 11 bases between the two ends. The CDR3 here is CASSFTGLDTEAFF. The CDR3 DNA reads as TGCGCCAGCAGCTTTACAGGGTTGGACACTGAAGCTTTCTTT.

V and J are TRBV12-5 and TRBJ2-3, with 11 nucleotides matching TRBD2. CDR1 and CDR2 (germline): LGHNT, FRNRAP. This CDR3 contains 16 residues. V was clipped by 7 bases and J by 4 bases; unmatched bases: 10. CDR3 in DNA: TGTGCTAGTGCCCCGACTAGCGGGAAAGAGGCAGATACGCAGTATTTT. It translates to CASAPTSGKEADTQYF.